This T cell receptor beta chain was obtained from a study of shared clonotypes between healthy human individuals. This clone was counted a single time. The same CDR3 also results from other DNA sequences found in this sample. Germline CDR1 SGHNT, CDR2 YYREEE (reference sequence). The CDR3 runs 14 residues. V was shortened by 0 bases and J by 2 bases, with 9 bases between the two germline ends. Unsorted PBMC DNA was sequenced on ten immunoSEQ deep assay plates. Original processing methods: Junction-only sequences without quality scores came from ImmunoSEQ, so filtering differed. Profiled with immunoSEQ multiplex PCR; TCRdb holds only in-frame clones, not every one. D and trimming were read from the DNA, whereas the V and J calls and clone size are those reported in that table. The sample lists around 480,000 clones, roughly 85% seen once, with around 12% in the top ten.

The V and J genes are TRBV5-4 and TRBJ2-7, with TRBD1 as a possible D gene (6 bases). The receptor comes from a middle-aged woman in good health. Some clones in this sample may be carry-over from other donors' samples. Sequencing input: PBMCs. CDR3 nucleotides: TGTGCCAGCAGCTTGGGATCAGGGGCCTACGAGCAGTACTTC. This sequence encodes CASSLGSGAYEQYF.